The present entry profiles one T cell receptor (beta chain) with its context. Its antigen specificity is not known. No base quality values were provided; no much bigger clone lies one nucleotide off. Each clonotype received, on average, roughly 9.6x coverage in deep resolution sequencing performed on a MiSeq, where the target depth lay between 1 in 1 million and 1 in 200,000 T cells. TCR beta libraries were generated with the immunoSEQ hsTCRB Kit. Per the original workflow: ImmunoSEQ Data Assistant and ImmunoSEQ Analyzer were used for data analysis, and V, D and J genes were assigned according to IMGT definitions. Clonality was computed as one minus normalized Shannon entropy of productive rearrangement frequencies, ranging from 0 to 1. Only overrepresented clonotypes making up at least 0.05% of each patient's repertoire were included in the public clonotype analysis. More than ten age-matched healthy donor repertoires from immuneACCESS were used as controls for clonality. TCRdb took over this immuneACCESS table, retaining in-frame rearrangements with V and J assigned. Such tables are incomplete; in checked studies, under half of the missing clones stem from an unresolved V gene, and the remainder is unexplained. V and J calls plus clone size are reproduced from that table; the DNA served to infer D and trimming. This sample holds approximately 210,000 clones; 72% were observed only once. The top ten clonotypes cover 13% of the sample.

The time point label for this specimen denotes: 20 to 25 months on ibrutinib. For TCR beta library preparation, 1.5 to 2 micrograms of genomic DNA was extracted from cryopreserved PBMCs. Longitudinal blood samples from CLL patients receiving ibrutinib monotherapy were subjected to high-throughput TCR beta sequencing. The patients were enrolled in a single-center, open-label phase 2 trial of ibrutinib monotherapy. The entry originates in a study of cytotoxic CD8 clonotypes in ibrutinib-treated CLL (dated by TCRdb to the early 2020s). Background for the entire study: The cohort included some 14 treatment-naive and some twelve relapsed/refractory patients; 17 to 18 were IGHV unmutated. Responses were partial in roughly 24 patients and complete in 2; after median roughly 69 months follow-up, about 14 stayed in remission and around 12 progressed. Samples at response were collected after a median of 12 months of treatment, with a range of 6 to 36 months. An average of about 260,000 productive templates and approximately 91,000 productive rearrangements was obtained per sample. Longitudinal samples were available for about 30% of the 86 trial participants. Cryopreserved peripheral blood mononuclear cells were obtained before treatment, at response, and at either sustained remission or disease progression. Every sample from remission and from progressive disease was obtained while the patients were still on ibrutinib. Results and caveats for the whole study, not just this receptor: Lymph node repertoires were not examined, and the timing of sampling was not matched between patients in sustained remission and those whose disease progressed. Public clonotypes were rare and either shrank or stayed stable during treatment, and the rise in clonality at ibrutinib response reflected expansion of private clonotypes. At ibrutinib response clonality went up, during sustained remission it held steady, and at progression it dropped back toward baseline. Baseline clonality exceeded that of age-matched healthy donors and correlated strongly with circulating CD8+ T-cell counts.

The CDR3 measures 17 amino acids from cysteine to phenylalanine. CDR3 DNA is the only sequence kept; it has 51 bases, read in frame from the first base. The germline V gene sets CDR1 to SGHTA and CDR2 to FQGNSA. The junction shows trimming of 6 bases on V and 1 base on J, plus 19 bases between the germline ends. The sample consisted of PBMCs, taken after 24 months of ibrutinib treatment. Rearrangement joined TRBV7-2 to TRBJ1-3; TRBD1 is perhaps the D gene, given 5 matching bases. This receptor was taken from a human donor with chronic lymphocytic leukemia. The CDR3 protein is CASRIRLGVPSGNTIYF. The DNA sequence is given as TGTGCCAGCAGGATACGGCTAGGGGTTCCATCTGGAAACACCATATATTTT.